Following are 16 T cell receptor beta chains from one sample sequenced in a study of beta chain features in type 1 diabetes. What was sequenced were expressed TCRB transcripts, since all of the isolated RNA had been reverse transcribed. Data came from immunoSEQ multiplex PCR; TCRdb stores just in-frame clones and leaves some out. Among 300,000 to 400,000 clones listed, approximately 10% were seen once. Specimen: naive CD4+ T cells from blood. Every receptor here comes from a woman in her thirties in good health.

This clone was seen only a few times. The chain has TRBV29-1 and TRBJ2-3; possible D gene TRBD2, 5 bases. The CDR3 is made up of 11 amino acids. CDR1 is SQVTM and CDR2 is ANQGSEA in the germline V gene. Deletions cut 8 bases from V and 6 bases from J, with 12 bases between. This chain's CDR3 is CSSQLGDTQYF. The CDR3 DNA is TGCAGCTCTCAACTAGGGGATACGCAGTATTTT.

Written as DNA, the CDR3 is TGTGCCGGAAGCAAAAGCGGGACAGGACTCACCGGGGAGCTGTTTTTT. Protein product: CAGSKSGTGLTGELFF. V usage is TRBV30 and J usage is TRBJ2-2; D may be TRBD1 (8 bases). CDR1 is GTSNPN and CDR2 is SVGIG in the germline V gene (reference sequence). CDR3 length: 16 residues. V gave up 8 bases and J gave up 4 bases, with 23 bases separating them.

V gene TRBV28 combines with J gene TRBJ2-7; 7 nucleotides align to TRBD2. V lost 7 bases and J lost 5; bases outside the gene matches: 14. Germline CDR1 MDHEN, CDR2 SYDVKM. This CDR3 spans 15 amino acids. The CDR3 nucleotides are TGTGCCAGCATTACCGCGGCGGGAGTGTCCCACGAGCAGTACTTC. Protein: CASITAAGVSHEQYF.

This clone came up a few times. The V call is TRBV30, the J call TRBJ1-2; D possibly corresponds to TRBD1 (6 bases). This CDR3 has 13 residues. The V gene lost 3 bases and the J gene lost 4 bases, with 12 bases spanning the gap. Germline-derived CDR1 and CDR2 are GTSNPN and SVGIG (reference sequence). The CDR3 loop reads CAWRPGGSYGYTF. Here the CDR3 DNA reads TGTGCCTGGAGGCCTGGGGGCTCCTATGGCTACACCTTC.

This rearrangement joins TRBV7-3 to TRBJ2-3; D gene uncertain. The ends were cut back, 3 bases at V and 4 bases at J, with 14 bases in the middle. CDR3 length: 15 residues. CDR1 and CDR2 from the germline V gene are SGHTA and FQGTGA. CDR3 residues: CASSLSQMNPDTQYF. For the CDR3, the DNA is TGTGCCAGCAGCTTGTCCCAGATGAACCCAGATACGCAGTATTTT. Full variable domain (outside the CDR3, taken from reference TRBV7-3 and TRBJ2-3): GAGVSQTPSNKVTEKGKYVELRCDPISGHTALYWYRQSLGQGPEFLIYFQGTGAADDSGLPNDRFFAVRPEGSVSTLKIQRTERGDSAVYLCASSLSQMNPDTQYFGPGTRLTVL.

A few counts support this clone. This chain connects TRBV5-6 to TRBJ2-4, with D perhaps matching TRBD2 (6 bases). The length of the CDR3 is 14 residues. V lost 4 bases and J 2 bases, leaving 10 bases between the germline ends. Germline CDR1 and CDR2: SGHDT and YYEEEE. The CDR3 DNA sequence: TGTGCCAGCAGCCCAGGGAGGACCAAAAACATTCAGTACTTC. It specifies CASSPGRTKNIQYF.

This rearrangement joins TRBV2 to TRBJ2-1, with 7 nucleotides matching TRBD2. Trimming at V came to 2 bases and at J to 4 bases, leaving 5 bases not matched to a gene. Germline V gene data show CDR1 as SNHLY and CDR2 as FYNNEI. This CDR3 region has 15 residues. CDR3: CASSETQRGYNEQFF. CDR3 bases: TGTGCCAGCAGTGAAACCCAGCGGGGTTACAATGAGCAGTTCTTC.

V usage is TRBV7-2 and J usage is TRBJ2-2; D gene ambiguous. There are 13 residues in the CDR3. Germline-derived CDR1 and CDR2 are SGHTA and FQGNSA. Between the trimmed V and J ends, which lost 5 bases and 5 bases, there was a span of 9 bases. The CDR3, as DNA: TGTGCCAGCAGCCTCACAACGACCGGGGAGCTGTTTTTT. This codes for CASSLTTTGELFF.

The rearrangement joins TRBV2 to TRBJ1-4, with TRBD1 matching over 8 bases. CDR1 is SNHLY, CDR2 FYNNEI, per germline. This CDR3 comprises 15 residues. J lost 2 bases, V lost 7 bases, and 6 bases had no gene match. In DNA form, the CDR3 reads TGTGCCAGCAATGGACAGGGAGTCACTAATGAAAAACTGTTTTTT. Its translation: CASNGQGVTNEKLFF. The full variable domain, rest sourced from reference TRBV2 and TRBJ1-4, is EPEVTQTPSHQVTQMGQEVILRCVPISNHLYFYWYRQILGQKVEFLVSFYNNEISEKSEIFDDQFSVERPDGSNFTLKIRSTKLEDSAMYFCASNGQGVTNEKLFFGSGTQLSVL.

The chain employs TRBV5-1 and TRBJ2-2; 7 nucleotides line up with TRBD1. Germline V gene data show CDR1 as SGHRS and CDR2 as YFSETQ. There are 16 residues in the CDR3. J gave up 4 bases and V 0 bases, and 6 bases lay outside the gene matches. The DNA for the CDR3 is TGCGCCAGCAGCTTGGCTGTAGGGGGCACCACCGGGGAGCTGTTTTTT. It yields the protein CASSLAVGGTTGELFF.

This clone was seen only a few times. The chain uses TRBV7-2 and TRBJ1-1; D is possibly TRBD1 (6 bases). This CDR3 is 13 amino acids long. Germline assignment: CDR1 SGHTA and CDR2 FQGNSA. V was clipped by 2 bases and J by 4 bases, with 8 bases between them. In DNA form, the CDR3 reads TGTGCCAGCAGCTTATACAGGGCCACTGAAGCTTTCTTT. As protein: CASSLYRATEAFF.

The chain carries TRBV4-2 and TRBJ2-3, with 9 bases lining up with TRBD2. The ends lost 7 bases at V and 4 bases at J; junction bases unmatched: 3. The germline V gene has CDR1 LGHNA and CDR2 YNFKEQ. The CDR3 runs 13 residues. For the CDR3, the DNA is TGTGCCAGCAAGGCGGGAGGGGCAGATACGCAGTATTTT. It translates to CASKAGGADTQYF.

The chain joins TRBV6-5 to TRBJ1-4; TRBD1 matches at 8 bases. The CDR3 is made up of 13 amino acids. J lost 8 bases, V lost 6 bases, and 5 bases had no gene match. Germline V gene data show CDR1 as MNHEY and CDR2 as SVGAGI. CDR3 in amino acids: CASRTGAREKLFF. The DNA of the CDR3 is TGTGCCAGCAGGACAGGGGCACGAGAAAAACTGTTTTTT.

This clone was seen only a few times. In DNA, the CDR3 is TGTGCCAGCAGCCCTATAGCGGTGAGCACAGATACGCAGTATTTT. It specifies CASSPIAVSTDTQYF. The chain joins TRBV14 to TRBJ2-3; D might be TRBD2 (6 bases). Trimming removed 4 bases at V and 0 bases at J, with 11 bases between. This CDR3 region has 15 residues. Germline V gene sequence: CDR1 SGHDN, CDR2 FVKESK.

V and J are TRBV5-6 and TRBJ1-1, with D uncertain. The CDR3 is 16 residues long. The V gene lost 2 bases and the J gene lost 4 bases, with 18 bases spanning the gap. Germline-derived CDR1 and CDR2 are SGHDT and YYEEEE. DNA for the CDR3: TGTGCCAGCAGCTTTTTTGGGGAGACCCCAGGCACTGAAGCTTTCTTT. Amino acids: CASSFFGETPGTEAFF.

The chain is built from TRBV30 and TRBJ2-1; a possible D gene is TRBD2 (5 bases). Germline V lookup: CDR1 GTSNPN, CDR2 SVGIG (reference sequence). With 1 base removed from V and 6 bases from J, the gap between germline ends came to 13 bases. This CDR3 spans 14 amino acids. The CDR3 sequence: CAWSAPRAANEQFF. Written as DNA, the CDR3 is TGTGCCTGGAGTGCCCCGAGGGCTGCCAATGAGCAGTTCTTC.